This TCR beta chain emerged from a study of blood T cell repertoires in COVID-19. Study background: The origin of the acute and convalescent COVID-19 samples was the United States, Italy and Spain. From T cells, B-cell-depleted T cells, or PBMCs came the material, which was cDNA or gDNA.

V trimming: 5 bases; J trimming: 9 bases; junction bases outside the gene matches: 9. Germline assignment: CDR1 SNHLY and CDR2 FYNNEI. CDR3 length: 13 residues. Clones were read by immunoSEQ multiplex PCR, and TCRdb kept only the in-frame ones, dropping some. The profile shows roughly 100,000 clones, around 86% of them singletons. The receptor was derived from a man older than 75 with acute or convalescent COVID-19. The rearrangement uses TRBV2 and TRBJ1-1; 7 nucleotides line up with TRBD1. Sequenced: peripheral blood. The CDR3 is CASSRDSDDQAFF. In DNA form, the CDR3 reads TGTGCCAGCAGTCGGGACAGTGATGATCAAGCTTTCTTT.